This TCR beta chain originates from a study of circulating tumor DNA in untreated peripheral T-cell lymphoma. Study conclusions and caveats: In 75% to 85% of patients, tumor-specific clonotypes were identified.

TCRdb keeps only in-frame clones here, not all; method: immunoSEQ multiplex PCR. The sample lists about 1,100 clones, 70% to 85% occurring once. To note about this clone: Its antigen is unidentified.

This CDR3 comprises 14 residues. The V end was cut by 6 bases, the J end by 4 bases, with 16 bases between. CDR1 and CDR2 from the germline V gene are SGHRS and YFSETQ. The receptor was isolated from a human donor with peripheral T-cell lymphoma. J is TRBJ1-2 and V is TRBV5-1; possible D gene TRBD1, 5 bases. Sample: tumor tissue. The CDR3 DNA reads TGCGCCAGCAAAAGTACAGGCGACCTCTATGGCTACACCTTC. It encodes CASKSTGDLYGYTF.